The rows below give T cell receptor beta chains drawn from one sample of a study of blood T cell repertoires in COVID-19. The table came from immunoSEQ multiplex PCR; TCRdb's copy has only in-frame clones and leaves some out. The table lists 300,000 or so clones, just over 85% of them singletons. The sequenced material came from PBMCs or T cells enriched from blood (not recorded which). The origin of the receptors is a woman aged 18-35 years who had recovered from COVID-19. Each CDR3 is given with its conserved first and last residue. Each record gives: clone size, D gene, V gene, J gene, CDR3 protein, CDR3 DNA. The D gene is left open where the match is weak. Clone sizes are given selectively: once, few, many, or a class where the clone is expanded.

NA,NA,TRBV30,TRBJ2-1,CAWSNYAQGGYNEQFF,TGTGCCTGGAGCAACTACGCACAGGGGGGGTACAATGAGCAGTTCTTC
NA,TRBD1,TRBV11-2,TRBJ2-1,CASSPRTGEHEQFF,TGTGCCAGCAGCCCCAGGACAGGGGAACATGAGCAGTTCTTC
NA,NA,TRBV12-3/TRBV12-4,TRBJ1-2,CASRLVAGHGYTF,TGTGCCAGCAGACTGGTGGCAGGGCATGGCTACACCTTC
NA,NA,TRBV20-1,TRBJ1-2,CSASLNYGYTF,TGCAGTGCTAGCTTAAACTATGGCTACACCTTC
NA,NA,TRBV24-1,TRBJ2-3,CATSDTRGSSSPDTQYF,TGTGCCACCAGTGATACCAGGGGCTCCTCTTCCCCAGATACGCAGTATTTT
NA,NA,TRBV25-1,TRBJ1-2,CASSELGGAANVGYTF,TGTGCCAGCAGTGAATTGGGAGGGGCGGCGAACGTTGGCTACACCTTC
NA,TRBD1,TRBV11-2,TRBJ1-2,CASSRDRVRGYTF,TGTGCCAGCAGCCGGGACAGGGTCCGCGGCTACACCTTC
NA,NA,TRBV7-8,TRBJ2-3,CASSLEGPTDTQYF,TGTGCCAGCAGCTTGGAGGGACCCACAGATACGCAGTATTTT
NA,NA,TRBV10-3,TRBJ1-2,CAISSRGAEGYTF,TGTGCCATCAGTAGCCGGGGGGCGGAAGGCTACACCTTC
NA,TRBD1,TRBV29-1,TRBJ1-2,CSVPEGQPTPTGYGYTF,TGCAGCGTCCCCGAGGGACAGCCTACACCTACCGGCTATGGCTACACCTTC
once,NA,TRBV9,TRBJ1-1,CASSVVPRTEAFF,TGTGCCAGCAGCGTAGTCCCTAGAACTGAAGCTTTCTTT
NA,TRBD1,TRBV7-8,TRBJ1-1,CASSSRQGIRNTEAFF,TGTGCCAGCAGCAGCCGACAGGGCATACGGAACACTGAAGCTTTCTTT
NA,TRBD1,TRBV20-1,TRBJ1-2,CSASRQGEGYTF,TGCAGTGCTAGTAGACAGGGAGAGGGCTACACCTTC
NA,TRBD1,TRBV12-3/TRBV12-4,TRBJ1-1,CAIMGQPNTEAFF,TGTGCCATCATGGGACAGCCGAACACTGAAGCTTTCTTT
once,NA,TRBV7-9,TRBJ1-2,CASSLTPDTYGYTF,TGTGCCAGCAGCTTAACCCCGGACACGTATGGCTACACCTTC
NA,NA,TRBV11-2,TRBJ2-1,CASSPTIVTYSYNEQFF,TGTGCCAGCAGCCCAACTATAGTGACTTACTCCTACAATGAGCAGTTCTTC
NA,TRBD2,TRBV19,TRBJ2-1,CASSIGGPSGRNEQFF,TGTGCCAGTAGTATAGGTGGGCCTAGCGGGAGAAATGAGCAGTTCTTC
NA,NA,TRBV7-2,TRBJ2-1,CASSLPGTFGQFF,TGTGCCAGCAGCTTGCCCGGGACATTTGGGCAGTTCTTC
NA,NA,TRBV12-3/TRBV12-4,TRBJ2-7,CASGGYEQYF,TGTGCCAGCGGAGGGTACGAGCAGTACTTC
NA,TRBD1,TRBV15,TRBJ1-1,CATSRPGQGNTEAFF,TGTGCCACCAGCAGACCAGGACAGGGGAACACTGAAGCTTTCTTT
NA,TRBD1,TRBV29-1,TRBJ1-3,CSAKDRGGGNTIYF,TGCAGCGCGAAGGACAGGGGCGGGGGAAACACCATATATTTT
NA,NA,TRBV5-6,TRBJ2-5,CASSSAPTSVETQYF,TGTGCCAGCAGCTCCGCACCAACCTCGGTTGAGACCCAGTACTTC
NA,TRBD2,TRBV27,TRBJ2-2,CASREWGAGPGTGELFF,TGTGCCAGCAGAGAATGGGGAGCGGGGCCCGGGACCGGGGAGCTGTTTTTT
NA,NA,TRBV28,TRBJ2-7,CASKDSRKPYEQYF,TGTGCCAGCAAGGACAGCCGTAAACCCTACGAGCAGTACTTC
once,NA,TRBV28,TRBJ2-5,CATNTYVTEETQYF,TGTGCCACCAACACATACGTGACAGAAGAGACCCAGTACTTC
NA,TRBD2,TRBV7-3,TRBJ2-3,CASSLGIAGGSTDTQYF,TGTGCCAGCAGCTTAGGGATAGCGGGAGGAAGCACAGATACGCAGTATTTT
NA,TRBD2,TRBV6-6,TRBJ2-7,CASSSGGETYEQYF,TGTGCCAGCAGTTCGGGGGGGGAAACCTACGAGCAGTACTTC
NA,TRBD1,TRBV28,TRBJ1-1,CASSSLGQKLINEAFF,TGTGCCAGCAGTTCCCTGGGACAGAAATTGATCAATGAAGCTTTCTTT
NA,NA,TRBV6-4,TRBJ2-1,CASSVEGERYNEQFF,TGTGCCAGCAGTGTCGAGGGGGAGCGCTACAATGAGCAGTTCTTC